This TCR beta chain appears in the sequencing data of a study of human T cells and chemical hapten exposure. Overall study: Throughout the approximately 25-week study, diphenylcyclopropenone was applied weekly to the patients' scalps. Chiefly women, the patients showed alopecia areata, totalis or universalis. Minor volume differences among pooled libraries chiefly drove per-sample TCR yield variation.

As for time point: pre-sensitization, week 0. Specified treatment: therapeutic diphenylcyclopropenone sensitization with weekly scalp DPC. The study drew its donors from alopecia patients who were 18 to 70 years old and suitable for DPC. TCRdb re-analysed the RACE reads in MiXCR, keeping a single row per CDR3 protein. Of around 57,000 distinct CDR3 sequences listed, about 11% are singletons. Trimming cost V 7 bases and J 6 bases, with 15 bases left between them. This CDR3 has 13 amino acids. From germline, CDR1 is MNHNS and CDR2 SASEGT. V gene TRBV6-1 combines with J gene TRBJ1-2, with unresolved D. This specimen was whole blood, taken in connection with sensitization to the hapten diphenylcyclopropenone (DPC). This TCR was sampled from a woman aged 40 to 50 with alopecia areata. Some clones in this sample may be carry-over from other donors' samples. This chain's CDR3 is CASNPKPLHGYTF. In nucleotides, the CDR3 is TGTGCCAGCAATCCTAAACCCCTCCATGGCTACACCTTC.